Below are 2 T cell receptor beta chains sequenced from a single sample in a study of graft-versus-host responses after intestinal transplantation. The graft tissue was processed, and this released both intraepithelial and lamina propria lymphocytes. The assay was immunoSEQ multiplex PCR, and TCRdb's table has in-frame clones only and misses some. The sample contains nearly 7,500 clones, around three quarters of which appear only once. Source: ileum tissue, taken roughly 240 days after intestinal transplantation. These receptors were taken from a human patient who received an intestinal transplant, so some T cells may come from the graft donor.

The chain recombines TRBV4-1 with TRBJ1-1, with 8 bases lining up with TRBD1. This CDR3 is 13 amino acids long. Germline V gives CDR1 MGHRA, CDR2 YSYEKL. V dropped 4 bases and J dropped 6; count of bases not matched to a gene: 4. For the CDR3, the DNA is TGCGCCAGCAGCCCGACAGGGGCCCCTGAAGCTTTCTTT. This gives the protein CASSPTGAPEAFF.

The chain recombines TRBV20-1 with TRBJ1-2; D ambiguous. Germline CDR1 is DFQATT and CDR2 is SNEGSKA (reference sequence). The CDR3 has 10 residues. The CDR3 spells CRVEPVSYTF. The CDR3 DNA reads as TGCAGAGTCGAACCGGTGAGCTACACCTTC.